This T cell receptor (beta chain) was sequenced for a study of T cells in Graves' hyperthyroidism and ophthalmopathy (dated by TCRdb to between 2018 and 2021). Context from the whole study: Peripheral blood was collected at initial diagnosis, before any treatment. A discovery cohort of about 96 patients, 43 with Graves' ophthalmopathy and approximately 55 with stable Graves' hyperthyroidism, was used to find distinguishing TCR V-J signatures. Prospective prediction of ophthalmopathy was tested in an independent validation cohort consisting of under 20 hyperthyroidism patients and more than 15 patients who later progressed to ophthalmopathy. The 100 or so discovery patients were randomly split 7:3 into training and test sets. In addition, the study compared T-cell repertoires in thyroid tissue and in blood from several Graves' hyperthyroidism patients. After blood sampling, hyperthyroidism patients were treated with methimazole at a starting dose of 30 mg daily, and ophthalmopathy patients were treated with high-dose intravenous methylprednisolone. The paper describes TCR Vbeta CDR3 sequencing of 135 peripheral blood samples, made up of approximately 40 ophthalmopathy patients, some 76 hyperthyroidism patients and 17 progressor patients.

This clonotype was observed a few times. Its antigen specificity is not known. No qualities accompany the bases; no much larger clone lies one base away. In the ophthalmopathy patients, disease was moderately to severely active, with a Clinical Activity Score of 3 or more, a NOSPECS grade of 4 or more, and a duration of less than 3 months. Any patient with an uncontrolled infection, another autoimmune disease, pregnancy or lactation was excluded. Diagnoses relied on clinical symptoms, serum thyroxine and TRAb, thyroid ultrasound and orbital computed tomography. PBMCs were isolated from more than 8 ml of fresh peripheral blood by Ficoll-Paque density gradient centrifugation. Trizol reagent was used to extract total RNA, and RNA quality was then checked on an Agilent 2100 Bioanalyzer. Between the V and J ends, shortened by 6 bases and 4 bases respectively, the junction contains 18 bases. The CDR3, from cysteine to phenylalanine, totals 14 residues. Left in the record is the CDR3 DNA by itself, 42 bases read in frame from the first base. CDR1 is given as DFQATT and CDR2 as SNEGSKA, both from the germline V gene (reference sequence).

The research as a whole found: A model built on a 13 V-J signature distinguished ophthalmopathy from stable hyperthyroidism, reaching over 85% sensitivity and about 81% specificity in cross-validation and 80%/75% in testing. No statistical method was used to set the sample size in advance, and investigators knew the group allocation. In validation, progression to ophthalmopathy was predicted by the model with around 70% sensitivity and 72.22% specificity, a median of 6.5 months before onset. Most expanded thyroid clonotypes (frequency above 0.001) were also found in blood, which suggests that blood repertoires may mirror thyroid immune responses.

TCR beta CDR3 regions were amplified from RNA transcripts. For the first round of RT-PCR on the TCR CDR3, the HTBI primer set was used together with the Qiagen OneStep RT-PCR kit. Libraries were constructed in a second round of multiplex PCR, after which size selection and purification were carried out. Sequencing of the libraries was done on an Illumina HiSeq2000 using paired-end 100 bp reads. In the paper's pipeline: SOAPnuke was used to process the raw data, throwing out any read that contained adapters or uncalled bases, had a mean Phred below 15, or lacked an exact constant-primer or identifier match. COPE v1.2.5 was used to merge the high-quality paired reads, and each unique nucleotide sequence was defined as a clonotype. MiTCR v1.1 was used to align clonotypes to the IMGT TRBV, TRBD and TRBJ reference segments. Only V-J combinations with frequency above 0.0001, covering 98% to 99.2% of repertoires, were analysed. The TCS score was defined as the ratio of F50 (clonal expansion) to E x V (chaos), calculated using BLOSUM62-based TCRdist between CDR3 peptides within each V-J. Welch's t-statistics and random forest reduced approximately 520 V-J features to roughly 13, which were used in a naive Bayes classifier (R e1071). Through fastp at Q25 and MiXCR, TCRdb rebuilt clones from the public reads, retaining in-frame beta chains. Records with the same CDR3 protein are collapsed into one entry carrying the most frequent genes and DNA. TCRdb assigned the V and J calls; the authors' analysis was not used. This sample is represented by about 460,000 distinct CDR3 sequences; less than 25% of them were singletons. The top ten clonotypes cover 45% to 50% of the sample.

This sequence was found in a woman in her 70s with Graves' ophthalmopathy. The receptor chain draws on TRBV20-1 and TRBJ2-5, with TRBD2 perhaps the D gene, on 7 matching bases. The sample comprised blood. In nucleotide form, the sequence is TGCAGTGCCCCCCTGGTCGGGGGGCCAGAGACCCAGTACTTC. Its product reads: CSAPLVGGPETQYF.